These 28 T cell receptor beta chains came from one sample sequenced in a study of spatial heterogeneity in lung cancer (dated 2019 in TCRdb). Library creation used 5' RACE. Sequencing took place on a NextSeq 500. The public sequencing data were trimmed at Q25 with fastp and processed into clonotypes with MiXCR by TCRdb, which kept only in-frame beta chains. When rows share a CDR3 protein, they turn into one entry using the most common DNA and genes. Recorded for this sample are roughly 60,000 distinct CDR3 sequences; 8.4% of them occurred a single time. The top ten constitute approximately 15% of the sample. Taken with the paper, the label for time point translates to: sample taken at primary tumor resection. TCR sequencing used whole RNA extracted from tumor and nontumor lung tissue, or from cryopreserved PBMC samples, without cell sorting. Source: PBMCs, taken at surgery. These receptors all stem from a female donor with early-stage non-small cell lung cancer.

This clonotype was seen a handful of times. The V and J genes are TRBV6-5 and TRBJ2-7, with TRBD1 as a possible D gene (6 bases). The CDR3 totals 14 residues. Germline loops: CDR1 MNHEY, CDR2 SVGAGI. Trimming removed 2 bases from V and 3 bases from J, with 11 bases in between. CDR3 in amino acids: CASSYEDSDYEQYF. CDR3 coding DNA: TGTGCCAGCAGTTACGAGGACAGTGACTACGAGCAGTACTTC.

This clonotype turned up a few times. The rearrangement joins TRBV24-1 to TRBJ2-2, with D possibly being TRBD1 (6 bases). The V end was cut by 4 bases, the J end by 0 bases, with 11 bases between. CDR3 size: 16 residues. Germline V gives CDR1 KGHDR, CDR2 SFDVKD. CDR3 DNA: TGTGCCACCAGTGAATGGGACACCGCGAACACCGGGGAGCTGTTTTTT. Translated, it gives CATSEWDTANTGELFF.

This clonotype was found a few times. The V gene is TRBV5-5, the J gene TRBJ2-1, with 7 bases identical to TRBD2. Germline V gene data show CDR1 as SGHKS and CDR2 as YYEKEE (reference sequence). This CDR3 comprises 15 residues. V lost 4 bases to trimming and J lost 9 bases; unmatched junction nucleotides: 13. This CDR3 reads CASSPRAGEQFEQFF. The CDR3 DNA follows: TGTGCCAGCAGCCCACGGGCGGGAGAACAGTTTGAGCAGTTCTTC.

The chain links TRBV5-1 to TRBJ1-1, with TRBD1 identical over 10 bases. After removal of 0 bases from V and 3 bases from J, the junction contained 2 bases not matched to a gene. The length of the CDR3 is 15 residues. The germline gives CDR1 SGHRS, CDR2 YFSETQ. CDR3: CASSLETGGHTEAFF. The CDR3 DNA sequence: TGCGCCAGCAGCTTGGAGACAGGGGGCCACACTGAAGCTTTCTTT.

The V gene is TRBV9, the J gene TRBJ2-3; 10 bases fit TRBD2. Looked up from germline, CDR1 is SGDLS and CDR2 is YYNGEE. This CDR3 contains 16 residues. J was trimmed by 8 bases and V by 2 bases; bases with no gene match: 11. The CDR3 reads CASSVEAGGPKSTQYF. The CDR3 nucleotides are TGTGCCAGCAGCGTGGAAGCGGGGGGGCCGAAAAGTACGCAGTATTTT.

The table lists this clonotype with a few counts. CDR3 coding DNA: TGTGCCAGCAGCGTAGGGACAGGGCCTGCCTACGAGCAGTACTTC. Translating gives CASSVGTGPAYEQYF. The genes are TRBV12-3 or TRBV12-4 and TRBJ2-7; 9 nucleotides align to TRBD1. The CDR3 covers 15 residues. The junction had 8 bases not matched to a gene; V was cut back by 6 bases and J by 2 bases.

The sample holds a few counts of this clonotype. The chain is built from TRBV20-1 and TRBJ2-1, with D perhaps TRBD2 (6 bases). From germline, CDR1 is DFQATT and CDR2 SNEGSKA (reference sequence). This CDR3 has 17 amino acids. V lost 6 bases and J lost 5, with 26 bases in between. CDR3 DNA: TGCAGTGCCACCGCCCCCGGGAGAGCGAGTAGCGACAATGAGCAGTTCTTC. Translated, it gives CSATAPGRASSDNEQFF.

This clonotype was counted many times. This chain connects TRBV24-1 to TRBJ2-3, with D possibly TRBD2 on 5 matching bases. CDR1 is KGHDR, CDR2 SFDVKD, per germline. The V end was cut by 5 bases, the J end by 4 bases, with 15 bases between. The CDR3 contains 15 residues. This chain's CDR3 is CATSGIGELADTQYF. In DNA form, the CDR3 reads TGTGCCACCAGTGGGATCGGGGAATTAGCAGATACGCAGTATTTT.

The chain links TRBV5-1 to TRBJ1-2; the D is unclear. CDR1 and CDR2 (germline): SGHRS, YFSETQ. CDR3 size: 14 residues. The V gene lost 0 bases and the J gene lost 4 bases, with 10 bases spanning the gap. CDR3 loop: CASSLEAARYGYTF. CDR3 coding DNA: TGCGCCAGCAGCTTGGAGGCCGCCCGCTATGGCTACACCTTC.

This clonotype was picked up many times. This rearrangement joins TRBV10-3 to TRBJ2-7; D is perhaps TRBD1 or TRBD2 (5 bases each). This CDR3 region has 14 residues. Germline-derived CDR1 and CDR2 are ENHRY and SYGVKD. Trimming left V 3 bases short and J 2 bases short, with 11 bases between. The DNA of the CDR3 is TGTGCCATCAGTGATGGGACCTTAACCTACGAGCAGTACTTC. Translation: CAISDGTLTYEQYF.

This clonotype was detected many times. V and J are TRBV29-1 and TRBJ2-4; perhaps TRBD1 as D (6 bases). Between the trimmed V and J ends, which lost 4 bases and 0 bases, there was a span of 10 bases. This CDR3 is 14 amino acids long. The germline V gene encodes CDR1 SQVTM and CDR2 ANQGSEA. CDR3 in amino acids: CSVGDTTAKNIQYF. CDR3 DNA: TGCAGCGTTGGGGACACGACAGCCAAAAACATTCAGTACTTC.

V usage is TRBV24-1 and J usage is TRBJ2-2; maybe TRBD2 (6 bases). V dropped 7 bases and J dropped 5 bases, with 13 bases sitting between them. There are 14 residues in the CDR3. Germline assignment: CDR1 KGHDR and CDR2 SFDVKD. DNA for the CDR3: TGTGCCACCAGGCCCGGGGGAGGAACCGGGGAGCTGTTTTTT. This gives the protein CATRPGGGTGELFF.

The CDR3 bases are TGCGCCAGCAGCTTCGAGGCAGGGTTATCGGCTGGGGCCAACGTCCTGACTTTC. Protein: CASSFEAGLSAGANVLTF. The chain has TRBV5-1 and TRBJ2-6; perhaps TRBD1 as D (5 bases). With 2 bases removed from V and 2 bases from J, the gap between germline ends came to 17 bases. The CDR3 consists of 18 residues. The germline gives CDR1 SGHRS, CDR2 YFSETQ. The whole variable domain, remainder taken from reference TRBV5-1 and TRBJ2-6, is KAGVTQTPRYLIKTRGQQVTLSCSPISGHRSVSWYQQTPGQGLQFLFEYFSETQRNKGNFPGRFSGRQFSNSRSEMNVSTLELGDSALYLCASSFEAGLSAGANVLTFGAGSRLTVL.

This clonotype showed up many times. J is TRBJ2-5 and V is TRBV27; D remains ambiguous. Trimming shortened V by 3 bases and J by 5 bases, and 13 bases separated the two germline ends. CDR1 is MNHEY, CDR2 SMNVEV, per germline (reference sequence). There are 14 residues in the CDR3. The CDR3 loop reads CASSFLGLLETQYF. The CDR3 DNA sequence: TGTGCCAGCAGTTTCTTGGGTTTATTGGAGACCCAGTACTTC.

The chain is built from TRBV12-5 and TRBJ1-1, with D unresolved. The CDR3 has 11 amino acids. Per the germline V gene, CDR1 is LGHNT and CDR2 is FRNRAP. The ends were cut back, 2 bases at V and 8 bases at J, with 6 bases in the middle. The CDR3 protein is CASGLSREAFF. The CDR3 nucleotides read TGTGCTAGTGGTTTGAGCCGCGAAGCTTTCTTT.

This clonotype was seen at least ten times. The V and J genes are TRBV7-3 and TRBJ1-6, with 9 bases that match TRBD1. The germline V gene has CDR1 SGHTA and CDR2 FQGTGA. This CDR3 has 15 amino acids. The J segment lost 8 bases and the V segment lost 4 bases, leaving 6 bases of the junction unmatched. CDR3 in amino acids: CASSSHRGLDSPLHF. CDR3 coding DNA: TGTGCCAGCAGCTCGCACAGGGGGCTTGATTCACCCCTCCACTTT.

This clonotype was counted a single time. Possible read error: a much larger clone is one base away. CDR3 region: CVSSVGVYRETQYF. The CDR3 DNA reads as TGTGTCAGCAGCGTAGGGGTTTATAGAGAGACCCAGTACTTC. The genes are TRBV9 and TRBJ2-5; TRBD1 is a possible D gene (5 bases). This CDR3 comprises 14 residues. The germline CDR1 and CDR2 sequences are SGDLS and YYNGEE.

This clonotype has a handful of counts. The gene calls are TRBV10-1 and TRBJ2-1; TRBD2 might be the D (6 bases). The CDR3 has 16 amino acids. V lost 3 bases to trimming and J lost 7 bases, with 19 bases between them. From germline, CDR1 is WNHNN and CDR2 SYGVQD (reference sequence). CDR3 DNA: TGCGCCAGCAGTGACCAAGGAGGGGCCACCTTAAATGAGCAGTTCTTC. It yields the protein CASSDQGGATLNEQFF.

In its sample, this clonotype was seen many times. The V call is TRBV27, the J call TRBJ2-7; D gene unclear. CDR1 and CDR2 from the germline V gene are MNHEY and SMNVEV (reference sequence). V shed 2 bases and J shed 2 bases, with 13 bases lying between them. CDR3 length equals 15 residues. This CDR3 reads CASSLLGRIAYEQYF. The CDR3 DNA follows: TGTGCCAGCAGTTTACTAGGACGTATAGCCTACGAGCAGTACTTC.

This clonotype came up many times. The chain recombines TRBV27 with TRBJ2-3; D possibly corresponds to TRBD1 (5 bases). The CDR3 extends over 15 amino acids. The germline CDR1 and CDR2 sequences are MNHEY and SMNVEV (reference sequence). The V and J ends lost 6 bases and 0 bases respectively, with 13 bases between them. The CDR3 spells CASRLKGSSTDTQYF. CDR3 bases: TGTGCCAGCAGGCTGAAGGGGTCTAGCACAGATACGCAGTATTTT.

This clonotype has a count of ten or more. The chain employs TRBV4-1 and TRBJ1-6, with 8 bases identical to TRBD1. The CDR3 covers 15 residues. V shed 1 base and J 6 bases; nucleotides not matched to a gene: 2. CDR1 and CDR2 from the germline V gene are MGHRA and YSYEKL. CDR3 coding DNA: TGCGCCAGCAGCCAAGTAGGACAGGGTAATTCACCCCTCCACTTT. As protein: CASSQVGQGNSPLHF.

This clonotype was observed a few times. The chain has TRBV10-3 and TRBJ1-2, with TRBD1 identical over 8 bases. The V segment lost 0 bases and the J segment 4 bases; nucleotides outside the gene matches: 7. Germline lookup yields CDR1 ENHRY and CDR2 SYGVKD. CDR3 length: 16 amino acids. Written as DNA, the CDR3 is TGTGCCATCAGTGAGTCTCCAGGGGGCCGTGGCTATGGCTACACCTTC. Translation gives CAISESPGGRGYGYTF.

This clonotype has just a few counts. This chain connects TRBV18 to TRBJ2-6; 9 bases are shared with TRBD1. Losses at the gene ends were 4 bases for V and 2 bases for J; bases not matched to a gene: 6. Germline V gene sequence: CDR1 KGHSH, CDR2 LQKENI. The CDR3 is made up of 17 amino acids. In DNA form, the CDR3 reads TGTGCCAGCTCACAGGGGACAGGGAGCGCTGGGGCCAACGTCCTGACTTTC. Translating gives CASSQGTGSAGANVLTF.

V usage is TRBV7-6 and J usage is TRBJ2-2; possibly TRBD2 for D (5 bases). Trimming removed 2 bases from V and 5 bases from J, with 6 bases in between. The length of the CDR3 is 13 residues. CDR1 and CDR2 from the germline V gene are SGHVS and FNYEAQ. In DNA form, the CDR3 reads TGTGCCAGCAGCTTAAGCGGAACCGGGGAGCTGTTTTTT. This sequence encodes CASSLSGTGELFF.

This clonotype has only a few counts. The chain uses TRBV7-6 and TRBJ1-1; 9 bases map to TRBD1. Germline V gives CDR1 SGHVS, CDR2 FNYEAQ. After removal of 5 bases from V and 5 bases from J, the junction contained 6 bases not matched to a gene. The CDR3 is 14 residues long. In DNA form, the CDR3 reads TGTGCCAGCAGCCGTGACAGGGGGAAAACTGAAGCTTTCTTT. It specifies CASSRDRGKTEAFF.

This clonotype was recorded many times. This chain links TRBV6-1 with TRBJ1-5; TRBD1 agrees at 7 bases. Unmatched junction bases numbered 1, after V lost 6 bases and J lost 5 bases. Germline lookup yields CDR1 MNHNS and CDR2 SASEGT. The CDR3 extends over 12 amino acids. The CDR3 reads CASRDRDQPQHF. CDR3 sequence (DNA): TGTGCCAGCAGAGACAGGGATCAGCCCCAGCATTTT.

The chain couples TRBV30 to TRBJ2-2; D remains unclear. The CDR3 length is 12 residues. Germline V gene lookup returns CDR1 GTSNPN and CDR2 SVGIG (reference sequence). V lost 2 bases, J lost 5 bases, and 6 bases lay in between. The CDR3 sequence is CAWSWVTGELFF. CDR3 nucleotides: TGTGCCTGGAGTTGGGTTACCGGGGAGCTGTTTTTT.

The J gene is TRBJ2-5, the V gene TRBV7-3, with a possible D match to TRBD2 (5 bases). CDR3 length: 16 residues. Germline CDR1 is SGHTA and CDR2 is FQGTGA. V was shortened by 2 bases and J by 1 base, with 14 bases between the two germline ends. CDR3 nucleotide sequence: TGTGCCAGCAGCTTACAGACCTCCGAGGGCCAAGAGACCCAGTACTTC. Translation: CASSLQTSEGQETQYF.